One and the same sample provided the 29 T cell receptor beta chains below, sequenced in a study of CD8 T cells in Susac syndrome. Reverse transcription used about 0.5 to 1 ug RNA and random hexamers. TCRdb called the immunoSEQ multiplex PCR reads again in MiXCR, with one record for every CDR3 protein. The sample lists 180,000 or so distinct CDR3 sequences, 95% occurring once. Sequencing was carried out using CD4+ T cells from PBMCs. These receptors were taken from a human donor in good health.

Of note for this clonotype: Germline is not matched at one junction end, which may reflect a read error. The chain links TRBV27 to TRBJ1-1; D is undetermined. This CDR3 is 13 amino acids long. Germline V gene lookup returns CDR1 MNHEY and CDR2 SMNVEV (reference sequence). CDR3 DNA sequence: TGTGCCAGCGGTTTTTTAGGAGGCACTGAAGCTTTCTTT. This encodes CASGFLGGTEAFF.

J is TRBJ2-7 and V is TRBV2; 7 nucleotides align to TRBD2. In germline, CDR1 is SNHLY, CDR2 FYNNEI. V lost 4 bases to trimming and J lost 5 bases; unmatched junction nucleotides: 5. The CDR3 has 13 residues. The CDR3 bases are TGTGCCAGCAGTGGGAAGCGGGGTAACGAGCAGTACTTC. Residues: CASSGKRGNEQYF. The full variable domain, with the rest looked up from reference TRBV2 and TRBJ2-7, is EPEVTQTPSHQVTQMGQEVILRCVPISNHLYFYWYRQILGQKVEFLVSFYNNEISEKSEIFDDQFSVERPDGSNFTLKIRSTKLEDSAMYFCASSGKRGNEQYFGPGTRLTVT.

This chain uses TRBV30 with TRBJ2-2; 9 bases map to TRBD1. Germline CDR1 reads GTSNPN; CDR2 reads SVGIG (reference sequence). Germline trimming cut 3 bases from V and 5 bases from J; bases unmatched to any gene: 10. This CDR3 spans 16 amino acids. The CDR3 sequence: CAWRLFRTGVTGELFF. Here the CDR3 DNA reads TGTGCCTGGAGATTGTTCAGGACAGGGGTTACCGGGGAGCTGTTTTTT.

The chain is built from TRBV9 and TRBJ2-4; 10 nucleotides align to TRBD1. The CDR3 is made up of 16 amino acids. CDR1 and CDR2 from the germline V gene are SGDLS and YYNGEE. Trimming cost V 3 bases and J 8 bases; bases outside gene matches: 11. The CDR3 DNA reads TGTGCCAGCAGCGCCCTTTATGGACAGGGGGGTGACATTCAGTACTTC. Amino acids: CASSALYGQGGDIQYF.

This chain connects TRBV7-2 to TRBJ2-5, with 8 nucleotides matching TRBD1. Germline V gene sequence: CDR1 SGHTA, CDR2 FQGNSA. V lost 4 bases to trimming and J lost 5 bases; unmatched junction nucleotides: 6. This CDR3 region has 14 residues. The CDR3 loop reads CASSYQGARETQYF. CDR3 sequence (DNA): TGTGCCAGCAGCTACCAGGGGGCAAGGGAGACCCAGTACTTC.

J is TRBJ1-2 and V is TRBV3-1; 7 nucleotides match TRBD1. After removal of 3 bases from V and 0 bases from J, the junction contained 7 bases not matched to a gene. The CDR3 covers 16 residues. Germline V gene lookup returns CDR1 LGHDT and CDR2 YNNKEL (reference sequence). The CDR3 DNA is TGTGCCAGCAGCCAGGGGACAGTGTCTTCTAACTATGGCTACACCTTC. It yields the protein CASSQGTVSSNYGYTF.

The chain has TRBV24-1 and TRBJ2-1; D remains ambiguous. V lost 4 bases, J lost 6 bases, and 15 bases lay in between. CDR1 and CDR2 (germline): KGHDR, SFDVKD. This CDR3 is 15 amino acids long. CDR3 nucleotides: TGTGCCACCAGTGACCCCGGATTCTGGGGCAATGAGCAGTTCTTC. Translating it yields CATSDPGFWGNEQFF.

The chain employs TRBV28 and TRBJ2-7; D might be TRBD2 (5 bases). The V gene lost 2 bases and the J gene lost 3 bases, with 14 bases spanning the gap. Germline values: CDR1 MDHEN, CDR2 SYDVKM. The length of the CDR3 is 15 residues. CDR3 loop: CASSLIGEPLYEQYV. CDR3 DNA: TGTGCCAGCAGTTTAATCGGGGAGCCCCTCTACGAGCAGTACGTC.

On this clonotype itself: A junction boundary mismatches the germline segment, possibly from a read error. This chain joins TRBV4-1 and TRBJ2-4, with a weak D call TRBD1 (5 bases). The V gene's germline CDR1 is MGHRA and CDR2 YSYEKL. The CDR3 extends over 12 amino acids. The CDR3 protein is CASSPGQNVQYF. The CDR3 coding sequence is TGCGCCAGCAGCCCCGGACAAAACGTTCAGTACTTC.

The rearrangement joins TRBV24-1 to TRBJ2-1, with 12 bases matching TRBD1. The CDR3 spans 14 residues. Trimming removed 7 bases from V and 7 bases from J; junction bases left unmatched: 4. Germline lookup yields CDR1 KGHDR and CDR2 SFDVKD. The CDR3 nucleotides read TGTGCCACCAGGGGACAGGGGGCTTGGAATGAGCAGTTCTTC. It specifies CATRGQGAWNEQFF.

The V and J genes are TRBV23-1 and TRBJ2-7; no clear D. TRBV23-1 has ORF status, its function being uncertain. This CDR3 region has 12 residues. The V and J ends lost 7 bases and 3 bases respectively, with 10 bases between them. CDR3: CASTPGSYEQYF. Written as DNA, the CDR3 is TGCGCCAGCACTCCGGGCAGCTACGAGCAGTACTTC.

The gene calls are TRBV7-2 and TRBJ2-5, with D possibly matching TRBD1 (6 bases). Germline values: CDR1 SGHTA, CDR2 FQGNSA. The CDR3 runs 14 residues. With 3 bases removed from V and 4 bases from J, the gap between germline ends came to 12 bases. CDR3 amino acids: CASSLSRTAETQYF. The CDR3 DNA sequence: TGTGCCAGCAGCTTGTCGAGGACAGCAGAGACCCAGTACTTC.

The chain combines TRBV20-1 with TRBJ2-3; perhaps TRBD2 as D (6 bases). Per germline, CDR1 DFQATT and CDR2 SNEGSKA (reference sequence). The CDR3 has 13 amino acids. The V end was cut by 8 bases, the J end by 5 bases, with 17 bases between. The DNA of the CDR3 is TGCAGTCAGAATGGGCTAGCGCAAGATACGCAGTATTTT. Protein: CSQNGLAQDTQYF.

This chain uses TRBV9 with TRBJ2-3; D not resolved. Germline V lookup: CDR1 SGDLS, CDR2 YYNGEE. The V end was cut by 1 base, the J end by 4 bases, with 10 bases between. The CDR3 contains 14 residues. CDR3 loop: CASSVRVLADTQYF. The CDR3 nucleotides are TGTGCCAGCAGCGTACGGGTCCTGGCAGATACGCAGTATTTT.

The V and J genes are TRBV6-2 or TRBV6-3 and TRBJ2-5; 9 nucleotides match TRBD2. CDR1 and CDR2 (germline): MNHEY, SVGEGT. V lost 6 bases, J lost 0 bases, and 17 bases stayed unmatched. CDR3 length equals 19 residues. The CDR3 coding sequence is TGTGCCAGCAGCCCCCGGCCGGCGGGGGGGTACAACCACCAAGAGACCCAGTACTTC. This encodes CASSPRPAGGYNHQETQYF.

The chain combines TRBV20-1 with TRBJ2-5; D unresolved. Germline CDR1 is DFQATT and CDR2 is SNEGSKA (reference sequence). The CDR3 has 13 residues. In DNA form, the CDR3 reads TGCAGCGCACGGGTCTCGGGTGCCGAGACCCAGTACTTC. As protein: CSARVSGAETQYF.

This clonotype was detected once. The chain employs TRBV20-1 and TRBJ2-7; TRBD1 matches 8 bases. This CDR3 region has 13 residues. In germline, CDR1 is DFQATT, CDR2 SNEGSKA (reference sequence). Unmatched junction bases numbered 4, after V lost 3 bases and J lost 3 bases. For the CDR3, the DNA is TGCAGTGCTAGCCCTGACAGGGGCTACGAGCAGTACTTC. Amino acid sequence: CSASPDRGYEQYF.

This chain links TRBV20-1 with TRBJ2-7; TRBD2 agrees at 10 bases. V gave up 1 base and J gave up 3 bases; unmatched junction bases: 6. Germline CDR1 is DFQATT and CDR2 is SNEGSKA (reference sequence). The CDR3 extends over 15 amino acids. The CDR3 coding sequence is TGCAGTGCTAGAGTTCCTAGCGGGGGCGTCTACGAGCAGTACTTC. It encodes CSARVPSGGVYEQYF.

This clonotype was seen a single time. This chain uses TRBV9 with TRBJ2-7, with 10 bases identical to TRBD2. Trimming at V came to 3 bases and at J to 7 bases, leaving 19 bases not matched to a gene. The V gene's germline CDR1 is SGDLS and CDR2 YYNGEE. The CDR3 covers 18 residues. The CDR3, as DNA: TGTGCCAGCAGCGATAGCGGGAGGAGGCCGCTCCCCATAGGGGAGCAGTACGTC. This codes for CASSDSGRRPLPIGEQYV.

The chain has TRBV15 and TRBJ2-3; D ambiguous. CDR3 length: 15 residues. Trimming shortened V by 0 bases and J by 0 bases, and 7 bases separated the two germline ends. CDR1 is LNHNV, CDR2 YYDKDF, per germline (reference sequence). CDR3 in amino acids: CATSRDSDSTDTQYF. CDR3 in DNA: TGTGCCACCAGCAGAGATAGTGATAGCACAGATACGCAGTATTTT.

V usage is TRBV25-1 and J usage is TRBJ2-5; the D gene is possibly TRBD2 (5 bases). Germline V gene data show CDR1 as MGHDK and CDR2 as SYGVNS. This CDR3 has 15 residues. Trimming stripped 2 bases from V and 5 bases from J, with 15 bases between. The CDR3 region is CASSEIGALEETQYF. Written as DNA, the CDR3 is TGTGCCAGCAGTGAAATAGGAGCACTAGAGGAGACCCAGTACTTC. Using reference TRBV25-1 and TRBJ2-5 for the parts outside the CDR3, the full variable domain is EADIYQTPRYLVIGTGKKITLECSQTMGHDKMYWYQQDPGMELHLIHYSYGVNSTEKGDLSSESTVSRIRTEHFPLTLESARPSHTSQYLCASSEIGALEETQYFGPGTRLLVL.

The chain is built from TRBV7-2 and TRBJ2-3, with D perhaps TRBD2 (5 bases). The CDR3 covers 13 residues. CDR1 is SGHTA and CDR2 is FQGNSA in the germline V gene. The CDR3 protein is CVVPSGFTDTQYF. In DNA, the CDR3 is TGTGTGGTCCCCAGCGGTTTCACAGATACGCAGTATTTT.

V is TRBV14 and J is TRBJ1-1, with D unclear. Between the trimmed V and J ends, which lost 2 bases and 0 bases, there was a span of 7 bases. Germline values: CDR1 SGHDN, CDR2 FVKESK. The CDR3 is 14 residues long. The DNA of the CDR3 is TGTGCCAGCAGCCAAAGGAACATGAACACTGAAGCTTTCTTT. Amino acids: CASSQRNMNTEAFF.

The gene calls are TRBV14 and TRBJ1-5; perhaps TRBD1 as D (5 bases). Germline CDR1 reads SGHDN; CDR2 reads FVKESK. The V gene lost 2 bases and the J gene lost 9 bases, with 14 bases spanning the gap. This CDR3 is 14 amino acids long. The chain's CDR3 is CASSQSQGFAPQHF. The CDR3 nucleotides read TGTGCCAGCAGCCAATCGCAGGGTTTTGCGCCCCAGCATTTT.

The chain recombines TRBV11-3 with TRBJ2-5; D ambiguous. Germline assignment: CDR1 SGHNT and CDR2 YENEEA. The V end was cut by 5 bases, the J end by 5 bases, with 18 bases between. CDR3 length: 15 amino acids. The CDR3 reads CASSPNGPAQETQYF. The CDR3 coding sequence is TGTGCCAGCAGCCCAAACGGACCGGCCCAGGAGACCCAGTACTTC.

In DNA, the CDR3 is TGCGCCAGCAGCCCCGACAGCTTCAATCAGCCCCAGCATTTT. Translation gives CASSPDSFNQPQHF. This chain uses TRBV5-1 with TRBJ1-5; possibly TRBD1 for D (5 bases). The CDR3 is 14 residues long. Trimming pared 4 bases from V and 3 bases from J, leaving 11 bases between. CDR1 is SGHRS, CDR2 YFSETQ, per germline.

The chain joins TRBV7-7 to TRBJ2-3, with D uncertain. CDR1 and CDR2 (germline): SSHAT, FNYEAQ (reference sequence). Trimming cost V 5 bases and J 0 bases, with 9 bases left between them. This CDR3 has 14 residues. CDR3 DNA sequence: TGTGCCAGCAGCCCGACCGCTAGCACAGATACGCAGTATTTT. Residues: CASSPTASTDTQYF.

The genes are TRBV5-1 and TRBJ2-5, with D perhaps matching TRBD2 (7 bases). V was cut by 5 bases and J by 7 bases, with 21 bases left in between. CDR3 length equals 15 residues. Germline loops: CDR1 SGHRS, CDR2 YFSETQ. CDR3 protein: CASRPTGGQAWTQYF. Written as DNA, the CDR3 is TGCGCCAGCAGACCCACCGGGGGGCAGGCTTGGACCCAGTACTTC.

The J gene is TRBJ1-2, the V gene TRBV29-1, with a possible D match to TRBD1 (5 bases). Germline V gene data show CDR1 as SQVTM and CDR2 as ANQGSEA. The CDR3 spans 14 residues. Trimming stripped 0 bases from V and 5 bases from J, with 13 bases between. This CDR3 reads CSVEDQRRAYGYTF. The CDR3, as DNA: TGCAGCGTTGAAGATCAGCGCAGGGCGTATGGCTACACCTTC.